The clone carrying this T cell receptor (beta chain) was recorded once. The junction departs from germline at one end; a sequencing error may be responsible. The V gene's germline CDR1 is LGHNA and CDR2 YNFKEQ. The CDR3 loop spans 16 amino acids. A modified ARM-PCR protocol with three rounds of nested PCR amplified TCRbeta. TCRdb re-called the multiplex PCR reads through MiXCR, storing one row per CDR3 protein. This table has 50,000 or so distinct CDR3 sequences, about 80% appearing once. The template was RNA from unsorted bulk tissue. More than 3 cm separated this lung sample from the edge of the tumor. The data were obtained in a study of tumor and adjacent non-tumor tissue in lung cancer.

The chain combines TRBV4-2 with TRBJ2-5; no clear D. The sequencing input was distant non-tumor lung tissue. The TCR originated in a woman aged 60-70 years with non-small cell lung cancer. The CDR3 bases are TGTGCCAGAAGCCAACCAGACGGTTTAGAAAGAGAGACCCAGTACTTC. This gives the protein CARSQPDGLERETQYF.